This T cell receptor beta chain was recorded in a study of blood T cells in healthy people across ages. Deletions cut 7 bases from V and 5 bases from J, with 16 bases between. CDR3 length: 14 amino acids. Through a sample-barcoded 5' primer and a J-beta primer mix, a second PCR was run for 7 to 11 cycles. MiXCR was run by TCRdb on the 5' RACE reads, yielding one entry per CDR3 protein. Of fewer than 950,000 distinct CDR3 sequences listed, 50% to 65% were seen once; the top ten hold around 41%. The V and J genes are TRBV12-3 or TRBV12-4 and TRBJ2-3; a possible D gene is TRBD2 (5 bases). Sequencing was carried out using blood. This receptor was obtained from a man older than 75 in good health. In nucleotides, the CDR3 is TGTGCCAGCACCGCGCGGGCTAGAGGAGATACGCAGTATTTT. The encoded protein is CASTARARGDTQYF.